Below, 28 T cell receptor beta chains from the same sample are listed, as sequenced in a study of cytomegalovirus exposure and HLA in healthy donors. The PCR used 60 Vbeta and 13 Jbeta primers. Repertoires were generated with immunoSEQ multiplex PCR, while TCRdb's copy carries only in-frame clones and drops some. The sample records about 98,000 clones, roughly 81% being singletons. Sequenced: PBMCs. These receptors were taken from a man in his forties in good health and CMV-seronegative.

The chain couples TRBV29-1 to TRBJ1-2, with 7 nucleotides matching TRBD1. V shed 7 bases, J shed 8 bases, and the junction held 10 bases outside the gene matches. The CDR3 length is 12 residues. CDR1 and CDR2 (germline): SQVTM, ANQGSEA. CDR3 bases: TGCAGCGCTGGAGGGGGCTCTGGGGGCTACACCTTC. Encoded protein: CSAGGGSGGYTF.

The J gene is TRBJ1-6, the V gene TRBV19; D is unclear. Trimming removed 0 bases from V and 0 bases from J, with 12 bases in between. CDR3 length: 18 amino acids. The germline V gene has CDR1 LNHDA and CDR2 SQIVND (reference sequence). The CDR3: CASSIDRGGSSYNSPLHF. CDR3 in DNA: TGTGCCAGTAGTATAGATCGAGGCGGGAGCTCCTATAATTCACCCCTCCACTTT. The variable domain in full, with the rest retrieved from reference TRBV19 and TRBJ1-6, is DGGITQSPKYLFRKEGQNVTLSCEQNLNHDAMYWYRQDPGQGLRLIYYSQIVNDFQKGDIAEGYSVSREKKESFPLTVTSAQKNPTAFYLCASSIDRGGSSYNSPLHFGNGTRLTVT.

This clone was seen only once. The rearrangement uses TRBV7-2 and TRBJ2-3, with TRBD2 matching over 13 bases. This CDR3 has 15 amino acids. CDR1 and CDR2 from the germline V gene are SGHTA and FQGNSA. V was pared by 4 bases and J by 3 bases, with 1 base of the junction left unmatched. The chain's CDR3 is CASSSGLAGTDTQYF. The CDR3 coding sequence is TGTGCCAGCAGCTCGGGACTAGCGGGGACAGATACGCAGTATTTT.

V is TRBV19 and J is TRBJ2-7; 10 nucleotides line up with TRBD1. J gave up 2 bases and V 3 bases, and 4 bases lay outside the gene matches. This CDR3 is built from 15 residues. Germline CDR1 LNHDA, CDR2 SQIVND (reference sequence). In DNA, the CDR3 is TGTGCCAGTAGTATGGAGGACAGGGGGGCCTACGAGCAGTACTTC. Translation gives CASSMEDRGAYEQYF.

In regard to this clone: One end of the junction is discordant with germline, which a read error may explain. V is TRBV4-1 and J is TRBJ2-3, with D possibly matching TRBD1 (5 bases). The CDR3 runs 14 residues. Germline loops: CDR1 MGHRA, CDR2 YSYEKL. As DNA, the CDR3 is TGCGCCAGCAGCCAAGACCGAGGCAGGGCGCCAACAAATTTT. This encodes CASSQDRGRAPTNF.

CDR3 residues: CATSTTGRGQGNYEQYF. As DNA, the CDR3 is TGTGCCACCAGCACCACCGGCCGGGGACAGGGCAATTACGAGCAGTACTTC. The chain carries TRBV15 and TRBJ2-7; 9 bases align to TRBD1. Germline V gene sequence: CDR1 LNHNV, CDR2 YYDKDF (reference sequence). This CDR3 region has 17 residues. Trimming cost V 4 bases and J 4 bases; bases outside gene matches: 14.

V gene TRBV28 combines with J gene TRBJ1-1; weak D call: TRBD1 (5 bases). This CDR3 is built from 13 residues. Trimming left V 6 bases short and J 6 bases short, with 14 bases between. The V gene's germline CDR1 is MDHEN and CDR2 SYDVKM. CDR3 in DNA: TGTGCCAGCAGGGGGGGTTGGGACGCTGAAGCTTTCTTT. This codes for CASRGGWDAEAFF.

The chain uses TRBV7-9 and TRBJ1-4; possibly TRBD1 for D (5 bases). Germline CDR1 and CDR2: SEHNR and FQNEAQ (reference sequence). Trimming took 5 bases from V and 7 from J, leaving 11 bases between them. This CDR3 contains 13 residues. The DNA of the CDR3 is TGTGCCAGCAGCCGTTCGGGGGGTGAAAAACTGTTTTTT. This codes for CASSRSGGEKLFF.

This clone was detected a few times. The chain has TRBV29-1 and TRBJ2-7; TRBD1 might be the D (6 bases). The CDR3 covers 11 residues. The germline V gene has CDR1 SQVTM and CDR2 ANQGSEA. The germline V and J ends were trimmed by 4 bases and 3 bases, with 7 bases remaining between them. This chain's CDR3 is CSVADSYEQYF. CDR3 in DNA: TGCAGCGTTGCGGACAGCTACGAGCAGTACTTC.

The genes are TRBV6-5 and TRBJ2-7, with TRBD2 as a possible D gene (6 bases). CDR3 length: 13 amino acids. V gave up 2 bases and J gave up 4 bases, with 9 bases separating them. Germline V gene sequence: CDR1 MNHEY, CDR2 SVGAGI. CDR3 amino acids: CASSYKAGYEQYF. The CDR3 DNA reads as TGTGCCAGCAGTTACAAGGCGGGATACGAGCAGTACTTC.

This chain uses TRBV10-3 with TRBJ1-5, with D hard to call. Trimming stripped 2 bases from V and 0 bases from J, with 5 bases between. CDR1 and CDR2 (germline): ENHRY, SYGVKD. This CDR3 spans 14 amino acids. CDR3: CAISEPNSNQPQHF. The CDR3 region has the DNA TGTGCCATCAGTGAGCCTAATAGCAATCAGCCCCAGCATTTT.

CDR3 sequence (DNA): TGTGCCAGCAGCTTGGCCAGGGACAGAAGCTCCTACGAGCAGTACTTC. Translated: CASSLARDRSSYEQYF. The J gene is TRBJ2-7, the V gene TRBV5-4; 7 bases match TRBD1. Per germline, CDR1 SGHNT and CDR2 YYREEE (reference sequence). The V and J ends lost 0 bases and 0 bases, in that order; junction bases with no gene match: 6. The CDR3 covers 16 residues.

J is TRBJ2-3 and V is TRBV5-1; TRBD2 matches 8 bases. After removal of 4 bases from V and 0 bases from J, the junction contained 7 bases not matched to a gene. The germline gives CDR1 SGHRS, CDR2 YFSETQ. CDR3 length: 16 amino acids. CDR3 DNA sequence: TGCGCCAGCAGCCGGATGGGACTAGTAAGCACAGATACGCAGTATTTT. This translates into CASSRMGLVSTDTQYF. The full variable domain, in which reference TRBV5-1 and TRBJ2-3 provide the parts outside the CDR3, is KAGVTQTPRYLIKTRGQQVTLSCSPISGHRSVSWYQQTPGQGLQFLFEYFSETQRNKGNFPGRFSGRQFSNSRSEMNVSTLELGDSALYLCASSRMGLVSTDTQYFGPGTRLTVL.

This chain links TRBV11-2 with TRBJ2-1, with D maybe TRBD1 (6 bases). The CDR3 loop spans 18 amino acids. V was cut by 11 bases and J by 1 base, with 27 bases left in between. CDR1 is SGHAT and CDR2 is FQNNGV in the germline V gene. CDR3 loop: CACHDRNRGEWSYNEQFF. Written as DNA, the CDR3 is TGTGCCTGCCACGACAGGAATCGGGGAGAATGGTCCTACAATGAGCAGTTCTTC. Filled out from reference TRBV11-2 and TRBJ2-1, the complete variable domain reads EAGVAQSPRYKIIEKRQSVAFWCNPISGHATLYWYQQILGQGPKLLIQFQNNGVVDDSQLPKDRFSAERLKGVDSTLKIQPAKLEDSAVYLCACHDRNRGEWSYNEQFFGPGTRLTVL.

V and J are TRBV29-1 and TRBJ1-2, with D perhaps TRBD1 (5 bases). The germline V gene has CDR1 SQVTM and CDR2 ANQGSEA. With 6 bases removed from V and 4 bases from J, the gap between germline ends came to 9 bases. The CDR3 extends over 11 amino acids. The CDR3 protein is CSVQGLYGYTF. In DNA, the CDR3 is TGCAGCGTCCAGGGTCTCTATGGCTACACCTTC.

V and J are TRBV7-8 and TRBJ2-7; 9 nucleotides line up with TRBD1. From germline, CDR1 is SGHVS and CDR2 FQNEAQ. V was pared by 5 bases and J by 4 bases, with 3 bases of the junction left unmatched. The CDR3 contains 13 residues. CDR3 loop: CASSHGQGYEQYF. CDR3 sequence (DNA): TGTGCCAGCAGCCATGGACAGGGGTACGAGCAGTACTTC.

V gene TRBV29-1 combines with J gene TRBJ1-1; 8 bases match TRBD1. CDR1 is SQVTM and CDR2 is ANQGSEA in the germline V gene. The V and J ends lost 7 bases and 0 bases, in that order; junction bases with no gene match: 1. The length of the CDR3 is 12 residues. CDR3 loop: CSGDRLNTEAFF. In DNA, the CDR3 is TGCAGCGGGGACAGGCTGAACACTGAAGCTTTCTTT.

The chain combines TRBV11-2 with TRBJ1-2; 8 positions match TRBD1. V lost 5 bases to trimming and J lost 4 bases; unmatched junction nucleotides: 9. The CDR3 is made up of 15 amino acids. Per the germline V gene, CDR1 is SGHAT and CDR2 is FQNNGV. Here the CDR3 reads CASSLRTGWFYGYTF. CDR3 bases: TGTGCCAGCAGCCTTAGGACAGGGTGGTTCTATGGCTACACCTTC.

The rearrangement uses TRBV6-1 and TRBJ1-5, with D uncertain. The CDR3 is 13 amino acids. The V gene's germline CDR1 is MNHNS and CDR2 SASEGT. Trimming removed 2 bases from V and 3 bases from J, with 5 bases in between. This CDR3 reads CASSEKHNQPQHF. In nucleotides, the CDR3 is TGTGCCAGCAGTGAAAAACACAATCAGCCCCAGCATTTT.

On this clone: It may be a read error: a sequence one base away is much more abundant. The V call is TRBV6-4, the J call TRBJ2-5, with 12 bases fitting TRBD2. The CDR3 covers 15 residues. Germline V lookup: CDR1 MRHNA, CDR2 SNTAGT. V lost 3 bases and J lost 2; bases outside the gene matches: 1. CDR3 sequence (DNA): TGTGCCAGCAGTGAACTAGCGGGGGGTCAAGAGACCCAGTACTTC. Its protein product is CASSELAGGQETQYF.

The rearrangement links TRBV27 to TRBJ1-1, with 7 nucleotides matching TRBD1. The germline V gene has CDR1 MNHEY and CDR2 SMNVEV (reference sequence). CDR3 length: 14 residues. V trimming: 3 bases; J trimming: 1 base; junction bases outside the gene matches: 2. The CDR3 protein is CASSFQGGNTEAFF. The CDR3 bases are TGTGCCAGCAGTTTCCAGGGGGGGAACACTGAAGCTTTCTTT.

The chain employs TRBV18 and TRBJ1-3; D is ambiguous. V lost 1 base, J lost 1 base, and 11 bases lay in between. Germline CDR1 and CDR2: KGHSH and LQKENI. The CDR3 consists of 16 residues. The CDR3 nucleotides are TGTGCCAGCTCACCACGCGGAGGGTGGTCTGGAAACACCATATATTTT. It yields the protein CASSPRGGWSGNTIYF.

The chain recombines TRBV19 with TRBJ2-1; tentatively, D is TRBD2 (6 bases). The CDR3 totals 13 residues. V lost 3 bases to trimming and J lost 10 bases, with 13 bases between them. Per germline, CDR1 LNHDA and CDR2 SQIVND (reference sequence). The CDR3 is CASSILAEQEQFF. CDR3 coding DNA: TGTGCCAGTAGTATTTTAGCGGAGCAAGAGCAGTTCTTC.

The V call is TRBV6-1, the J call TRBJ1-5; D unclear. The CDR3 runs to 13 residues. Germline values: CDR1 MNHNS, CDR2 SASEGT. The V end was cut by 7 bases, the J end by 5 bases, with 12 bases between. CDR3 residues: CASKRNSDQPQHF. Written as DNA, the CDR3 is TGTGCCAGCAAACGGAACAGTGATCAGCCCCAGCATTTT.

The J gene is TRBJ1-5, the V gene TRBV6-5; D is undetermined. Looked up from germline, CDR1 is MNHEY and CDR2 is SVGAGI. This CDR3 comprises 15 residues. The ends were cut back, 0 bases at V and 0 bases at J, with 6 bases in the middle. The CDR3 region has the DNA TGTGCCAGCAGTTACTCGACGGGTAGCAATCAGCCCCAGCATTTT. Translation: CASSYSTGSNQPQHF.

The V call is TRBV9, the J call TRBJ1-2; D not certain. CDR3 size: 11 residues. The germline V gene encodes CDR1 SGDLS and CDR2 YYNGEE. V shed 0 bases and J shed 6 bases, with 3 bases lying between them. Here the CDR3 DNA reads TGTGCCAGCAGCGTAGTAGATGGCTACACCTTC. Translating it yields CASSVVDGYTF.

V gene TRBV2 combines with J gene TRBJ1-4; 9 bases are a match to TRBD1. The CDR3 sequence is 13 residues long. CDR1 SNHLY and CDR2 FYNNEI come from the germline V gene. The junction had 2 bases not matched to a gene; V was cut back by 5 bases and J by 7 bases. CDR3 loop: CASSTGGREKLFF. CDR3 in DNA: TGTGCCAGCAGTACAGGGGGCCGTGAAAAACTGTTTTTT.

A remark on this clone: Other DNA sequences in this specimen translate into the identical CDR3. The chain joins TRBV10-2 to TRBJ1-5; D gene ambiguous. V shed 8 bases and J shed 0 bases, with 5 bases lying between them. Germline V lookup: CDR1 WSHSY, CDR2 SAAADI. The CDR3 consists of 12 residues. CDR3 sequence (DNA): TGCGCCAGCTCACATAGCAATCAGCCCCAGCATTTT. Its translation is CASSHSNQPQHF.